This TCR beta chain was sequenced for a study of blood T cell repertoires in COVID-19. Trimming cost V 4 bases and J 2 bases; bases outside gene matches: 7. This CDR3 is built from 15 residues. Germline values: CDR1 SGHRS, CDR2 YFSETQ. This clone has just a few counts. Under the authors' procedure: For nucleated cells, counts were estimated from reference gene primer amplification. The repertoire was sequenced with immunoSEQ multiplex PCR; TCRdb's copy has only in-frame clones and lacks some. The DNA was the basis for D and trimming; V, J and clone size are from that table. The data show approximately 190,000 clones, around four fifths seen once.

The chain recombines TRBV5-1 with TRBJ2-5; 8 bases are shared with TRBD1. The sample comprised peripheral blood. The sequence came from a woman between 35 and 50 years old with acute or convalescent COVID-19. Here the CDR3 DNA reads TGCGCCAGCAGCACGGGCGGGACAGGACAAGAGACCCAGTACTTC. Protein product: CASSTGGTGQETQYF.